The 7 T cell receptor beta chains below were found in one sample sequenced in a study of blood T cell repertoires in COVID-19. Using immunoSEQ multiplex PCR, the repertoire was profiled, and TCRdb retains in-frame clones only, with some absent. The table lists roughly 140,000 clones, 80% of them singletons. The specimen was peripheral blood. The receptor source for this set is a woman aged 45-65 years with acute or convalescent COVID-19.

This chain connects TRBV6-5 to TRBJ2-7; 10 nucleotides agree with TRBD1. Trimming took 6 bases from V and 5 from J; bases not matched to a gene: 7. The CDR3 extends over 14 amino acids. Germline V CDR1 and CDR2: MNHEY, SVGAGI. The CDR3 reads CASRRGGTGDEQYF. The CDR3 DNA sequence: TGTGCCAGCAGACGGGGGGGGACAGGGGACGAGCAGTACTTC.

The chain combines TRBV6-2 or TRBV6-3 with TRBJ1-2; weak D call: TRBD1 (6 bases). Germline CDR1 and CDR2: MNHEY and SVGEGT. V was clipped by 0 bases and J by 4 bases, with 12 bases between them. This CDR3 region has 15 residues. CDR3: CASSYSLGGAYGYTF. As DNA, the CDR3 is TGTGCCAGCAGTTACTCTTTAGGGGGAGCCTATGGCTACACCTTC.

The chain joins TRBV28 to TRBJ1-1; no definite D call. The CDR3 length is 13 residues. Germline CDR1 reads MDHEN; CDR2 reads SYDVKM. The V end was cut by 7 bases, the J end by 3 bases, with 12 bases between. The CDR3 region is CASIEARYTEAFF. The CDR3 DNA sequence: TGTGCCAGCATTGAGGCGCGTTACACTGAAGCTTTCTTT. Using reference TRBV28 and TRBJ1-1 for the parts outside the CDR3, the full variable domain is DVKVTQSSRYLVKRTGEKVFLECVQDMDHENMFWYRQDPGLGLRLIYFSYDVKMKEKGDIPEGYSVSREKKERFSLILESASTNQTSMYLCASIEARYTEAFFGQGTRLTVV.

V gene TRBV6-1 combines with J gene TRBJ1-6, with D unresolved. Germline values: CDR1 MNHNS, CDR2 SASEGT. The germline V and J ends were trimmed by 1 base and 7 bases, with 8 bases remaining between them. The CDR3 extends over 14 amino acids. The CDR3 DNA reads as TGTGCCAGCAGTGAAGTGAAGAGGAATTCACCCCTCCACTTT. This translates into CASSEVKRNSPLHF.

This chain joins TRBV6-5 and TRBJ2-7; weak D call: TRBD2 (6 bases). The CDR3 extends over 13 amino acids. V was cut by 4 bases and J by 6 bases, with 13 bases left in between. Germline V gene data show CDR1 as MNHEY and CDR2 as SVGAGI. The CDR3 spells CASSSLVGGEQYF. CDR3 coding DNA: TGTGCCAGCAGTTCGTTGGTGGGAGGCGAGCAGTACTTC.

The chain has TRBV12-3 or TRBV12-4 and TRBJ1-2; maybe TRBD1 (5 bases). This CDR3 comprises 13 residues. V shed 1 base and J shed 7 bases, with 10 bases lying between them. The CDR3 region has the DNA TGTGCCAGCAGTTTAGTGACGACAGCTGGCTACACCTTC. Its translation is CASSLVTTAGYTF.

This clone came up many times. The rearrangement uses TRBV12-3 or TRBV12-4 and TRBJ2-7, with D possibly TRBD2 on 5 matching bases. The CDR3 loop spans 13 amino acids. With 6 bases removed from V and 6 bases from J, the gap between germline ends came to 15 bases. The CDR3 sequence is CASRMAGGFEQYF. In nucleotides, the CDR3 is TGTGCCAGCAGAATGGCAGGAGGTTTCGAGCAGTACTTC.